The next 13 T cell receptor beta chains were all read from a single sample in a study of blood T cells in healthy people across ages. Combining a sample-barcoded 5' primer with a J-beta primer mix, a second PCR ran for about 6 to 12 cycles. One entry per CDR3 protein, called by TCRdb with MiXCR from the 5' RACE reads. The sample carries 1,500,000 or so distinct CDR3 sequences, approximately 43% recorded once. The specimen was blood. These receptors all stem from a woman younger than 35 in good health.

This clonotype has only a few counts. The V gene is TRBV4-3, the J gene TRBJ1-1; D is ambiguous. The CDR3 has 16 residues. Germline CDR1 LGHNA, CDR2 YSLEER. V shed 0 bases and J shed 1 base, with 12 bases lying between them. In nucleotides, the CDR3 is TGCGCCAGCAGCCAAGATCTTGAGTTTAGGAACACTGAAGCTTTCTTT. Translated, it gives CASSQDLEFRNTEAFF.

The chain links TRBV12-5 to TRBJ1-1; tentatively, D is TRBD1 (5 bases). The CDR3 contains 13 residues. V lost 4 bases and J 6 bases, leaving 12 bases between the germline ends. In germline, CDR1 is LGHNT, CDR2 FRNRAP. The CDR3 nucleotides are TGTGCTAGTGGTTGGACGACAGAGGCTGAAGCTTTCTTT. Residues: CASGWTTEAEAFF.

This clonotype was counted between two and nine times. V gene TRBV24-1 combines with J gene TRBJ1-5; D gene uncertain. Looked up from germline, CDR1 is KGHDR and CDR2 is SFDVKD. V shed 6 bases and J shed 7 bases, with 9 bases lying between them. This CDR3 is built from 12 residues. This CDR3 is CATSRQGQPQHF. As DNA, the CDR3 is TGTGCCACCAGTAGACAAGGACAGCCCCAGCATTTT.

This clonotype showed up just a few times. The V call is TRBV4-3, the J call TRBJ2-3; D might be TRBD1 (5 bases). This CDR3 contains 17 residues. V was clipped by 0 bases and J by 0 bases, with 13 bases between them. Germline CDR1 LGHNA, CDR2 YSLEER. CDR3 region: CASSQDPGRFSTDTQYF. CDR3 nucleotides: TGCGCCAGCAGCCAAGATCCAGGGCGCTTTAGCACAGATACGCAGTATTTT.

The sample holds a few counts of this clonotype. This rearrangement joins TRBV20-1 to TRBJ2-7; D might be TRBD2 (5 bases). The tail of the sequence fits TRBJ2-5 better, so the J call may be wrong. CDR3 length: 12 residues. Germline V gene data show CDR1 as DFQATT and CDR2 as SNEGSKA (reference sequence). CDR3 amino acids: CSARRGPETQYF. The CDR3 DNA reads TGCAGTGCTAGACGGGGTCCGGAGACCCAGTACTTC.

This chain uses TRBV18 with TRBJ2-7; maybe TRBD2 (6 bases). The CDR3 consists of 16 residues. Trimming took off 2 bases at V and 0 bases at J, with 14 bases between the two ends. Germline CDR1 is KGHSH and CDR2 is LQKENI. The CDR3 nucleotides read TGTGCCAGCTCACCAGGCGCCGGGACTTTCTCCTACGAGCAGTACTTC. It is translated as CASSPGAGTFSYEQYF.

The chain carries TRBV20-1 and TRBJ2-7, with TRBD1 identical over 8 bases. The CDR3 has 13 amino acids. With 4 bases clipped from V and 6 bases from J, the junction kept 8 bases outside the gene matches. Germline V gene sequence: CDR1 DFQATT, CDR2 SNEGSKA (reference sequence). This chain's CDR3 is CSANRGEPSEQYF. The DNA of the CDR3 is TGCAGTGCTAACAGGGGGGAACCCTCCGAGCAGTACTTC.

V usage is TRBV27 and J usage is TRBJ2-6; D may be TRBD1 (5 bases). The germline V and J ends were trimmed by 4 bases and 4 bases, with 14 bases remaining between them. The CDR3 covers 16 residues. The germline V gene has CDR1 MNHEY and CDR2 SMNVEV (reference sequence). CDR3 protein: CASSYQGSGGANVLTF. The CDR3, as DNA: TGTGCCAGCAGTTATCAGGGAAGTGGCGGGGCCAACGTCCTGACTTTC.

This clonotype was seen only a few times. The chain joins TRBV30 to TRBJ1-2; D is unclear. CDR3 size: 13 residues. V lost 1 base, J lost 4 bases, and 10 bases lay in between. The germline gives CDR1 GTSNPN, CDR2 SVGIG (reference sequence). CDR3 nucleotides: TGTGCCTGGAGTGCCGGGTCGCTCTATGGCTACACCTTC. Its protein is CAWSAGSLYGYTF.

The chain has TRBV3-1 and TRBJ2-3, with 8 bases fitting TRBD2. The CDR3 length is 17 residues. The J segment lost 6 bases and the V segment lost 1 base, leaving 12 bases of the junction unmatched. Looked up from germline, CDR1 is LGHDT and CDR2 is YNNKEL (reference sequence). The DNA for the CDR3 is TGTGCCAGCAGCCAAGTAAGAGGAAGCGGGAGCTCGGATACGCAGTATTTT. Protein product: CASSQVRGSGSSDTQYF.

V usage is TRBV20-1 and J usage is TRBJ2-2; a possible D gene is TRBD1 (6 bases). CDR3 length: 16 amino acids. Germline V gene data show CDR1 as DFQATT and CDR2 as SNEGSKA (reference sequence). Trimming pared 2 bases from V and 0 bases from J, leaving 13 bases between. The CDR3 region is CSARKDRRSNTGELFF. The CDR3 nucleotides are TGCAGTGCTAGAAAAGACAGGCGTTCGAACACCGGGGAGCTGTTTTTT.

This clonotype has at least ten counts. The gene calls are TRBV7-2 and TRBJ1-2, with TRBD1 identical over 7 bases. CDR1 and CDR2 from the germline V gene are SGHTA and FQGNSA. The CDR3 contains 12 residues. The V and J ends lost 4 bases and 7 bases, in that order; junction bases with no gene match: 3. The CDR3 DNA follows: TGTGCCAGCAGCTCCGACAGGGTTGGCTACACCTTC. This gives the protein CASSSDRVGYTF.

On this clonotype: One end of the junction is discordant with germline, which a read error may explain. The CDR3 DNA is TGTGCCAGCAGTTACCGGTATTTTTTTCGCCGGGGAACTGAGGCTTTCTTT. Translation gives CASSYRYFFRRGTEAFF. The gene calls are TRBV6-5 and TRBJ1-1; D not resolved. The CDR3 extends over 17 amino acids. Germline CDR1 reads MNHEY; CDR2 reads SVGAGI.